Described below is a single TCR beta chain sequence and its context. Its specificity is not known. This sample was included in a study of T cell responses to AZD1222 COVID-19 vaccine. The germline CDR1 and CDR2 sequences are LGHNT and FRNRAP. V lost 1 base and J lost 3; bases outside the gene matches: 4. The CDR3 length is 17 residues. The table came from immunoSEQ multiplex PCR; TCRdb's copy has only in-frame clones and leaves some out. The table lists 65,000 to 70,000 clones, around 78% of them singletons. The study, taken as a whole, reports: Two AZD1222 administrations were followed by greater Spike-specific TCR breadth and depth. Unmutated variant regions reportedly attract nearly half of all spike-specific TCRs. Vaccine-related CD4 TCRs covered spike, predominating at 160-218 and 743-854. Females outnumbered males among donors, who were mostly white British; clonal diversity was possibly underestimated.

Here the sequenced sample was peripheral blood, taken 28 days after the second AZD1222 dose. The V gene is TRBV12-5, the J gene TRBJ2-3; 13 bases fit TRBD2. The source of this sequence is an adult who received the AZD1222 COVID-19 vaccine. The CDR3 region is CASGLAGLAGETDTQYF. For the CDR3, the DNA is TGTGCTAGTGGTTTGGCCGGACTAGCGGGAGAAACAGATACGCAGTATTTT.